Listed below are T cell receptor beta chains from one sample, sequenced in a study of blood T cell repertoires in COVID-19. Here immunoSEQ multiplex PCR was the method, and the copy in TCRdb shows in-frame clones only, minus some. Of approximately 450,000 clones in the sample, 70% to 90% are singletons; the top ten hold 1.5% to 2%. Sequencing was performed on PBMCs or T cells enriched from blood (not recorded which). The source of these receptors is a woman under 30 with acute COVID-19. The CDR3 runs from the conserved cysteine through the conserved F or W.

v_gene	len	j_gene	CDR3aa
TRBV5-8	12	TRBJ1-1	CASSPSWGAAFF
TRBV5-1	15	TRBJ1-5	CASSLDWDRNQPQHF
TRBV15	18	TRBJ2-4	CATSRGGQGLIAKNIQYF
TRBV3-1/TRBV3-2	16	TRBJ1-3	CASSQGGLTSGNTIYF
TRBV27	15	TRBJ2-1	CASSLDRESYNEQFF
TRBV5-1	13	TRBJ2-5	CASSLGSGETQYF
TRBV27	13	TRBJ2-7	CASSLVRDDEQYF
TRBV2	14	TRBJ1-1	CASILGQTNTEAFF
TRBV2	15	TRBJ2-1	CASGQGLAPYNEQFF
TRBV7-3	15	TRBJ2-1	CASSPNQGMYNEQFF